Listed below are T cell receptor beta chains from one sample, sequenced in a study of T cell changes during pregnancy in multiple sclerosis. Generated by immunoSEQ multiplex PCR, the TCRdb table keeps only in-frame clones and is missing some. The data show 75,000 to 95,000 clones, 85% to 95% seen once. The sequencing used peripheral blood, collected before pregnancy. These receptors all come from a female donor with multiple sclerosis, enrolled in a pregnancy study. CDR3s include the opening cysteine and the closing phenylalanine or tryptophan. The D gene is left open where the match is weak. The listing skips clone size in some rows; elsewhere it reads once, few, many or a size class.

TGTGCCAGCAGTGACCTGACAGGGGGGACCGGGGAGCTGTTTTTT	CASSDLTGGTGELFF	TRBD1	TRBJ2-2	NA	TRBV2
TGTGCCAGCAGCTTACTAAGGGGACAGGGGCGGAAGAGCACTGAAGCTTTCTTT	CASSLLRGQGRKSTEAFF	TRBD1	TRBJ1-1	NA	TRBV7-9
TGTGCCAGCAGCACCCGGGGTCCCGTCTCCTACGAGCAGTACTTC	CASSTRGPVSYEQYF	NA	TRBJ2-7	once	TRBV13
TGTGCCAGTGGGCAACAAGCTAACTATGGCTACACCTTC	CASGQQANYGYTF	NA	TRBJ1-2	NA	TRBV9
TGTGCCAGCAGTCCAAACGGGAGGGCCAGAGATACGCAGTATTTT	CASSPNGRARDTQYF	TRBD2	TRBJ2-3	NA	TRBV6-5
TGTGCCAGCAGCCCCGGGGGAACTGAAGCTTTCTTT	CASSPGGTEAFF	NA	TRBJ1-1	NA	TRBV7-9
TGTGCCACCAGCAGGGCTACCGGGACAGGGTATGAGCAGTTCTTC	CATSRATGTGYEQFF	TRBD1	TRBJ2-1	NA	TRBV15
TGTGCCAGCAGCGTAGCAGCGGGGGACACCGGGGAGCTGTTTTTT	CASSVAAGDTGELFF	TRBD2	TRBJ2-2	NA	TRBV9
TGTGCCAGCAGTCCTCGGACTAGCGGGAGCACAGATACGCAGTATTTT	CASSPRTSGSTDTQYF	TRBD2	TRBJ2-3	NA	TRBV28
TGTGCCAGCAGCTTAGGGGCCAAAGAAGCTAACTATGGCTACACCTTC	CASSLGAKEANYGYTF	NA	TRBJ1-2	NA	TRBV7-2
TGTGCCAGCAGTGAAAATTCGGGACAGGGTCGCAATCAGCCCCAGCATTTT	CASSENSGQGRNQPQHF	TRBD1	TRBJ1-5	NA	TRBV6-1
TGTGCCAGCAGTCGGGGACAGGGGACCTACGAGCAGTACTTC	CASSRGQGTYEQYF	TRBD1	TRBJ2-7	few	TRBV6-5
TGTGCCAGCAGCTTACCACGCCAGGATTATGGCTACACCTTC	CASSLPRQDYGYTF	NA	TRBJ1-2	few	TRBV7-9
TGTGCCAGTAGTATCCTGGCTAGCGGGGGAAACATTCAGTACTTC	CASSILASGGNIQYF	TRBD2	TRBJ2-4	NA	TRBV19
TGTGCCAGCAGTCGCACCAAGAATACAGGGGCTATCTATGGCTACACCTTC	CASSRTKNTGAIYGYTF	TRBD1	TRBJ1-2	NA	TRBV28
TGCGCCAGCAGCTTAGGCGACAGGGGGATCTACAATGAGCAGTTCTTC	CASSLGDRGIYNEQFF	TRBD1	TRBJ2-1	NA	TRBV5-1
TGTGCCACCAAACGGACAGCGGCCTTCACAAATCAGCCCCAGCATTTT	CATKRTAAFTNQPQHF	NA	TRBJ1-5	NA	TRBV19
TGTGCCAGCGGGGGGGCCTTTGGTACGCAGTATTTT	CASGGAFGTQYF	NA	TRBJ2-3	NA	TRBV7-2
TGTGCCAGCAGTCTACTAGGGTACGAGCAGTACTTC	CASSLLGYEQYF	NA	TRBJ2-7	NA	TRBV27
TGTGCCAGCAGCTTAGCGCGAAGACAGGGGGACAACTATGGCTACACCTTC	CASSLARRQGDNYGYTF	TRBD1	TRBJ1-2	NA	TRBV7-2
TGTGCCAGCAGCCGCCGGGACAGCCCACCCTTGGGCGAGGCTTTCTTT	CASSRRDSPPLGEAFF	TRBD1	TRBJ1-1	NA	TRBV14
TGTGCCAGCAGCGTGAACAGGGCCCCCTATTACGCAGATACGCAGTATTTT	CASSVNRAPYYADTQYF	NA	TRBJ2-3	NA	TRBV7-9
TGTGCCAGTAGTATTCGGCGGCACCCACCGAACACCGGGGAGCTGTTTTTT	CASSIRRHPPNTGELFF	NA	TRBJ2-2	NA	TRBV19
TGTGCCAGCAGCCCTCGACTAGCGGGAGTAGTCGGGGAGCTGTTTTTT	CASSPRLAGVVGELFF	TRBD2	TRBJ2-2	NA	TRBV9
TGTGCCAGCAGTGGCATTAGGGGGGGAGCCAAAAACATTCAGTACTTC	CASSGIRGGAKNIQYF	NA	TRBJ2-4	NA	TRBV6-1
TGTGCCAGCAGCCAAGATCAACGGGGACTAGTGTACGAGCAGTACTTC	CASSQDQRGLVYEQYF	TRBD2	TRBJ2-7	once	TRBV4-2
TGTGCCAGCTCACCAGTCCCGGGGGAGACCCAGTACTTC	CASSPVPGETQYF	NA	TRBJ2-5	NA	TRBV18
TGCGCCAGCAGCCCGGGGGGGGGCCGAGGGGGCAATCAGCCCCAGCATTTT	CASSPGGGRGGNQPQHF	NA	TRBJ1-5	NA	TRBV5-1
TGTGCCAGCAGCTCGTACAGGGGGGCAGACAATGAGCAGTTCTTC	CASSSYRGADNEQFF	TRBD1	TRBJ2-1	few	TRBV11-2
TGTGCCATCAGGCGGACAGGGGGCCCCTTCACAGATACGCAGTATTTT	CAIRRTGGPFTDTQYF	TRBD1	TRBJ2-3	NA	TRBV10-3
TGTGCCACCAGCAGAGATAGGCTAGCGGGAGTCAACACCGGGGAGCTGTTTTTT	CATSRDRLAGVNTGELFF	TRBD2	TRBJ2-2	NA	TRBV15
TGCGCCAGCAGTCAATCTAGAGAGGTCACTGAAGCTTTCTTT	CASSQSREVTEAFF	NA	TRBJ1-1	NA	TRBV23-1
TGTGCCAGCAGTTTAGGACCCCTATGGGGGGAGGCAGGTGGCTACACCTTC	CASSLGPLWGEAGGYTF	NA	TRBJ1-2	NA	TRBV28
TGTGCCAGCTCTAGGGACAGCTTCTACGAGCAGTACTTC	CASSRDSFYEQYF	TRBD1	TRBJ2-7	NA	TRBV18
TGCGCCAGCAGCATTAGCGGGGGGCCAGGTACGCAGTATTTT	CASSISGGPGTQYF	TRBD2	TRBJ2-3	NA	TRBV5-1
TGTGCCAGCAGTGAACAGAACACCGGGGAGCTGTTTTTT	CASSEQNTGELFF	NA	TRBJ2-2	NA	TRBV25-1
TGTGCCAGCAGGTTCGACAGGGGCTACGAGCAGTACTTC	CASRFDRGYEQYF	TRBD1	TRBJ2-7	NA	TRBV7-9
TGCGCCAGCAGCTTGGCCCTGGACGGGATTTTGACCGGGGAGCTGTTTTTT	CASSLALDGILTGELFF	NA	TRBJ2-2	NA	TRBV5-1
TGTGCCAGCAGTAAAAGGGGGCCGGGACAGGACACGGATACGCAGTATTTT	CASSKRGPGQDTDTQYF	TRBD1	TRBJ2-3	NA	TRBV2
TGTGCCAGTAGTATCTTAGCAGGGTCCGTGAACACCGGGGAGCTGTTTTTT	CASSILAGSVNTGELFF	NA	TRBJ2-2	NA	TRBV19
TGTGCCAGCAGCTCTTGGGGAGGGAGGGGGTATGGCTACACCTTC	CASSSWGGRGYGYTF	NA	TRBJ1-2	NA	TRBV11-2
TGTGCCAGCAGCTTGGGGACAGGGTTTAATTCACCCCTCCACTTT	CASSLGTGFNSPLHF	TRBD1	TRBJ1-6	NA	TRBV7-2
TGCGCCAGCAGCGGGCAGGAAAAAGAGACCCAGTACTTC	CASSGQEKETQYF	NA	TRBJ2-5	NA	TRBV4-1
TGTGCCAGCAGCCCAGATAACACCGGGGAGCTGTTTTTT	CASSPDNTGELFF	NA	TRBJ2-2	NA	TRBV7-3
TGTGCCAGCACCTCACAGCAGGGGAACACTGAAGCTTTCTTT	CASTSQQGNTEAFF	NA	TRBJ1-1	few	TRBV25-1
TGCAGCGTAGAGCCCAATTCAGGGGGATCCCTGTACTTC	CSVEPNSGGSLYF	TRBD1	TRBJ2-7	NA	TRBV29-1
TGTGCCAGCAGCTTATTAGCTAGTACAGGCTCTGGAAACACCATATATTTT	CASSLLASTGSGNTIYF	NA	TRBJ1-3	once	TRBV7-6
TGTGCCAGTAGATTCCGGGAGAACTATGGCTACACCTTC	CASRFRENYGYTF	NA	TRBJ1-2	NA	TRBV19
TGTGCCAGCAGCTTGGTCTTGGACAGGGACACTAACTATGGCTACACCTTC	CASSLVLDRDTNYGYTF	TRBD1	TRBJ1-2	NA	TRBV5-6